These 22 T cell receptor beta chains were sequenced from one sample in a study of regulatory T cells in long-lasting Graves disease. Building of the TCR beta libraries involved iRepertoire HTBI primers and Arm-PCR of CDR3 regions. MiXCR, applied by TCRdb to the multiplex PCR reads, yields one record per CDR3 protein. The data hold some 370,000 distinct CDR3 sequences, with roughly 25% observed a single time. The sample's time point: persistent/refractory GD, antithyroid drugs over 5 years with positive TRAb. PBMCs provided the RNA from which the TCR library was made. This specimen consisted of peripheral blood mononuclear cells (PBMCs), obtained when the disease was refractory, from a patient treated with antithyroid drugs. These TCRs come from a woman aged 40 to 50 with Graves disease.

This clonotype has a handful of counts. The gene calls are TRBV20-1 and TRBJ2-7, with D possibly being TRBD2 (5 bases). Germline loops: CDR1 DFQATT, CDR2 SNEGSKA (reference sequence). The V gene lost 0 bases and the J gene lost 2 bases, with 17 bases spanning the gap. The CDR3 has 16 amino acids. The CDR3: CSARDGRRANPYEQYF. The CDR3 DNA reads TGCAGTGCTAGAGATGGCCGGCGGGCCAACCCCTACGAGCAGTACTTC.

This clonotype was counted at least ten times. V usage is TRBV12-3 or TRBV12-4 and J usage is TRBJ2-5, with 12 bases aligning to TRBD2. Losses at the gene ends were 6 bases for V and 5 bases for J; bases not matched to a gene: 10. The length of the CDR3 is 16 residues. CDR3 coding DNA: TGTGCCAGCAGGCCCCGACTAGCGGGAGAGGGGGAGACCCAGTACTTC. As protein: CASRPRLAGEGETQYF.

On this clonotype itself: This likely reflects a read error, since a far larger clone is one base away. The J gene is TRBJ2-5, the V gene TRBV2; 7 nucleotides match TRBD1. The germline V gene encodes CDR1 SNHLY and CDR2 FYNNEI. This CDR3 contains 14 residues. The CDR3 loop is CASSEQGVQEAQYF. CDR3 sequence (DNA): TGTGCCAGCAGTGAACAGGGGGTTCAAGAGGCCCAGTACTTC.

V usage is TRBV9 and J usage is TRBJ2-2; D gene unclear. V was cut by 0 bases and J by 1 base, with 10 bases left in between. Per the germline V gene, CDR1 is SGDLS and CDR2 is YYNGEE. This CDR3 comprises 16 residues. CDR3 loop: CASSVDGGLNTGELFF. The CDR3 region has the DNA TGTGCCAGCAGCGTAGACGGCGGCTTGAACACCGGGGAGCTGTTTTTT.

This clonotype was counted many times. The chain carries TRBV28 and TRBJ1-5; D not resolved. CDR1 is MDHEN, CDR2 SYDVKM, per germline. There are 13 residues in the CDR3. V dropped 1 base and J dropped 10 bases, with 11 bases sitting between them. The CDR3: CASSLSPGVPQHF. In DNA, the CDR3 is TGTGCCAGCAGTTTATCCCCCGGGGTCCCCCAGCATTTT.

This chain connects TRBV25-1 to TRBJ2-7; 7 positions match TRBD2. V shed 1 base, J shed 2 bases, and the junction held 2 bases outside the gene matches. The germline gives CDR1 MGHDK, CDR2 SYGVNS. The length of the CDR3 is 14 residues. The CDR3 DNA sequence: TGTGCCAGCAGTGAATCCAGCGGGGCCTACGAGCAGTACTTC. Protein product: CASSESSGAYEQYF.

The genes are TRBV29-1 and TRBJ2-3; D might be TRBD2 (5 bases). CDR1 is SQVTM and CDR2 is ANQGSEA in the germline V gene. This CDR3 is built from 12 residues. The ends were cut back, 6 bases at V and 1 base at J, with 8 bases in the middle. CDR3 region: CSVDSGTDTQYF. CDR3 sequence (DNA): TGCAGCGTCGATAGCGGCACAGATACGCAGTATTTT.

The V gene is TRBV19, the J gene TRBJ2-2; tentatively, D is TRBD1 (6 bases). CDR1 is LNHDA, CDR2 SQIVND, per germline (reference sequence). This CDR3 has 13 amino acids. Trimming shortened V by 4 bases and J by 7 bases, and 10 bases separated the two germline ends. The CDR3 loop is CASSTDSFGELFF. DNA of the CDR3: TGTGCCAGTAGTACGGACAGCTTCGGGGAGCTGTTTTTT.

The chain combines TRBV14 with TRBJ2-5; no clear D gene. The DNA end is more similar to TRBJ2-7, so the J call may be wrong. CDR1 and CDR2 (germline): SGHDN, FVKESK. The CDR3 is 12 amino acids. In DNA form, the CDR3 reads TGTGCCAGCAGTAACTGGAACTACGAGCAGTACTTC. Translating gives CASSNWNYEQYF.

In this sample, this clonotype turned up a few times. The J gene is TRBJ2-5, the V gene TRBV7-8, with D perhaps matching TRBD1 or TRBD2 (5 bases each). This CDR3 is 14 amino acids long. The V end lost 5 bases, the J end lost 5 bases, and 15 bases lay between the germline ends. The germline gives CDR1 SGHVS, CDR2 FQNEAQ. The CDR3 region is CASSRGLSPETQYF. The CDR3 DNA sequence: TGTGCCAGCAGCCGGGGCCTCTCCCCGGAGACCCAGTACTTC.

This clonotype was counted ten times or more. This chain joins TRBV12-3 or TRBV12-4 and TRBJ1-5, with D maybe TRBD1 (5 bases). The CDR3 runs to 14 residues. V was pared by 5 bases and J by 1 base, with 9 bases between. The CDR3 DNA follows: TGTGCCAGCAGTGACCAGGGAAGCAATCAGCCCCAGCATTTT. Translation: CASSDQGSNQPQHF.

The chain carries TRBV5-6 and TRBJ1-6, with D unclear. The CDR3 extends over 13 amino acids. Germline CDR1 reads SGHDT; CDR2 reads YYEEEE. V lost 4 bases, J lost 10 bases, and 12 bases lay in between. The CDR3 DNA follows: TGTGCCAGCAGCCTCGGTTCCGCGTCACCCCTCCACTTT. Encoded protein: CASSLGSASPLHF.

Here the CDR3 reads CANPRGQETQYF. DNA for the CDR3: TGCGCCAACCCCCGGGGGCAGGAGACCCAGTACTTC. The gene calls are TRBV5-1 and TRBJ2-5, with D perhaps matching TRBD1 or TRBD2 (6 bases each). The germline CDR1 and CDR2 sequences are SGHRS and YFSETQ. V was shortened by 9 bases and J by 5 bases, with 14 bases between the two germline ends. This CDR3 is 12 amino acids long.

This clonotype was found a few times. A much larger clone differs by one base, so this may be a read error. The rearrangement joins TRBV24-1 to TRBJ2-5, with D perhaps matching TRBD1 (5 bases). The CDR3 sequence is 14 residues long. The V gene lost 4 bases and the J gene lost 4 bases, with 12 bases spanning the gap. Germline CDR1 reads KGHDR; CDR2 reads SFDVKD. In nucleotides, the CDR3 is TGTGCCACCAGTGACACGACAGTCCTAGAGACCCAGTACTTC. This translates into CATSDTTVLETQYF.

This clonotype appeared many times. The chain uses TRBV2 and TRBJ1-4; the D gene is possibly TRBD1 (5 bases). CDR1 is SNHLY and CDR2 is FYNNEI in the germline V gene. V was trimmed by 2 bases and J by 1 base, leaving 8 bases between them. The CDR3 loop spans 15 amino acids. CDR3 in amino acids: CASSELGGTNEKLFF. The CDR3 nucleotides read TGTGCCAGCAGTGAACTGGGGGGAACTAATGAAAAACTGTTTTTT.

This clonotype was observed a few times. The chain recombines TRBV6-5 with TRBJ2-4, with a tentative D call TRBD2 (5 bases). There are 16 residues in the CDR3. Trimming left V 3 bases short and J 1 base short, with 13 bases between. Per the germline V gene, CDR1 is MNHEY and CDR2 is SVGAGI. This chain's CDR3 is CASSYRSGLAKNIQYF. The CDR3 coding sequence is TGTGCCAGCAGTTATCGAAGCGGCCTCGCCAAAAACATTCAGTACTTC.

This clonotype has more than one count but fewer than ten. The rearrangement links TRBV15 to TRBJ2-5, with D tentatively TRBD1 (5 bases). The V end lost 2 bases, the J end lost 2 bases, and 6 bases lay between the germline ends. Germline assignment: CDR1 LNHNV and CDR2 YYDKDF (reference sequence). The CDR3 loop spans 13 amino acids. The CDR3 nucleotides read TGTGCCACCAGCAGAAGACAGCAAGAGACCCAGTACTTC. This translates into CATSRRQQETQYF.

This clonotype has at least ten counts. The CDR3 reads CASSWDREDTEAFF. DNA for the CDR3: TGTGCCAGCAGTTGGGACAGGGAGGACACTGAAGCTTTCTTT. The gene calls are TRBV28 and TRBJ1-1; 9 nucleotides align to TRBD1. In germline, CDR1 is MDHEN, CDR2 SYDVKM. J gave up 3 bases and V 4 bases, and 3 bases lay outside the gene matches. The CDR3 runs to 14 residues. The full variable domain, rest sourced from reference TRBV28 and TRBJ1-1, is DVKVTQSSRYLVKRTGEKVFLECVQDMDHENMFWYRQDPGLGLRLIYFSYDVKMKEKGDIPEGYSVSREKKERFSLILESASTNQTSMYLCASSWDREDTEAFFGQGTRLTVV.

The chain joins TRBV3-1 to TRBJ2-2; D gene unclear. V was clipped by 2 bases and J by 2 bases, with 15 bases between them. Germline CDR1 LGHDT, CDR2 YNNKEL (reference sequence). The CDR3 covers 17 residues. The CDR3 nucleotides read TGTGCCAGCAGCCAACTAGAGGTGTTCGGTAACACCGGGGAGCTGTTTTTT. Translating it yields CASSQLEVFGNTGELFF.

In regard to this clonotype: One junction end does not reproduce the germline sequence, and a read error may be involved. This chain joins TRBV7-9 and TRBJ2-5, with D possibly being TRBD1 (6 bases). The J call may be faulty, since TRBJ2-7 better matches the DNA end. Germline V gene lookup returns CDR1 SEHNR and CDR2 FQNEAQ (reference sequence). This CDR3 is 15 amino acids long. CDR3 sequence: CASGLESRGPFEQYF. The CDR3 nucleotides are TGTGCCAGCGGCTTAGAGTCCAGGGGACCCTTCGAGCAGTACTTC.

This clonotype was recorded at least ten times. The chain carries TRBV28 and TRBJ1-5; a weak D match, TRBD1 (6 bases). V lost 5 bases and J lost 5, with 13 bases in between. Germline V gene sequence: CDR1 MDHEN, CDR2 SYDVKM. This CDR3 comprises 14 residues. CDR3 bases: TGTGCCAGCAGTGGGGGGCGGAGAGATCAGCCCCAGCATTTT. It codes for CASSGGRRDQPQHF.

The chain has TRBV13 and TRBJ2-2; 7 bases fit TRBD2. The CDR3 spans 16 residues. Trimming at V came to 0 bases and at J to 5 bases, leaving 6 bases not matched to a gene. Germline values: CDR1 PRHDT, CDR2 FYEKMQ (reference sequence). CDR3 bases: TGTGCCAGCAGCTTAGGTCTAGCGGAGTTTACCGGGGAGCTGTTTTTT. Its protein is CASSLGLAEFTGELFF.